This is a list of T cell receptor beta chains from one sample in a study of somatic mutations in cytotoxic T cells in rheumatoid arthritis. Sequencing used immunoSEQ multiplex PCR; TCRdb keeps in-frame clones, though not all of them. The table has some 9,800 clones, 65% to 85% seen once; the top ten hold around 20%. Sequences were obtained from CD8+ T cells sorted from blood. All receptors derive from a woman aged 50 to 65 in good health. CDR3s include the opening cysteine and the closing phenylalanine or tryptophan.

cdr3_aa	v_call	j_call
CASSPPGGAETQYF	TRBV7-9	TRBJ2-5
CASSPDTMNTEAFF	TRBV9	TRBJ1-1
CASSQLGGTGGNEQFF	TRBV4-1	TRBJ2-1
CATSRERGGTDTQYF	TRBV15	TRBJ2-3
CASSARTRDQSTDTQYF	TRBV27	TRBJ2-3
CAWSVTGGNEQYF	TRBV30	TRBJ2-7
CTSSPEGLVCHTQYF	TRBV1	TRBJ2-3
CASSLGPLTDTQYF	TRBV7-2	TRBJ2-3
CASSYGQGLSYEQYF	TRBV11-2	TRBJ2-7
CASSLGGAGNTIYF	TRBV7-9	TRBJ1-3
CASSQWLAGGPPHEQYF	TRBV4-3	TRBJ2-7
CASSQRVASGSNEQFF	TRBV16	TRBJ2-1
CASTPGGEQFF	TRBV11-2	TRBJ2-1
CASSRHPGTEAFF	TRBV27	TRBJ1-1
CASSFQTEAFF	TRBV5-4	TRBJ1-1
CASSSGGYNEQFF	TRBV19	TRBJ2-1
CASSRQGKDEKLFF	TRBV10-1	TRBJ1-4
CASSPPDSIYGYTF	TRBV18	TRBJ1-2
CASSLQGTNTGELFF	TRBV13	TRBJ2-2
CASHSGGDTGELFF	TRBV6-1	TRBJ2-2
CASSQTSVYEQYF	TRBV23-1	TRBJ2-7
CASSWGDEQYF	TRBV28	TRBJ2-7
CASSPETGEYEQYF	TRBV5-6	TRBJ2-7
CATSGDSDTQYF	TRBV15	TRBJ2-3
CASSPEGGRGTEAFF	TRBV9	TRBJ1-1
CASSVAGREGTEAFF	TRBV9	TRBJ1-1
CASSPLTGETTDTQYF	TRBV18	TRBJ2-3
CASSLGAAGADYGYTF	TRBV7-6	TRBJ1-2
CASSQDQAGYNEQFF	TRBV4-1	TRBJ2-1
CASSEQGVNTEAFF	TRBV25-1	TRBJ1-1
CASSLQVARSGELFF	TRBV27	TRBJ2-2
CASSPPERGHYEQYF	TRBV9	-
CASSWTGDEQYF	TRBV6-6	TRBJ2-7
CASSLDRNTDTQYF	TRBV7-9	TRBJ2-3
CASSLAADHYNEQFF	TRBV7-2	TRBJ2-1
CASSEGGYEQYF	TRBV6-5	TRBJ2-7
CASSEGRGPYNEQFF	TRBV6-4	TRBJ2-1
CASSGRGYSNQPQHF	TRBV27	TRBJ1-5
CASSGTPDVGELFF	TRBV19	TRBJ2-2
CASSPPGGAGAFF	TRBV18	TRBJ1-1
CATSGGHTSISYEQYF	TRBV15	TRBJ2-7
CASSDQGEWDYGYTF	TRBV6-1	TRBJ1-2
CASGRGWGSTEAFF	TRBV9	TRBJ1-1
CASRPTAGSYNEQFF	TRBV27	TRBJ2-1
CASSIDRYNEQFF	TRBV19	TRBJ2-1
CASSKGQLNTEAFF	TRBV21-1	TRBJ1-1
CASSPQGTNYGYTF	TRBV19	TRBJ1-2
CAWTSGRGPDTQYF	TRBV30	TRBJ2-3
CASSLDRGGTDTIYF	TRBV5-1	TRBJ1-3
CASSGGEVYEQYF	TRBV6-1	TRBJ2-7
CASSPLTVSWGNTEAFF	TRBV18	TRBJ1-1
CASSATSGGLGDTQYF	TRBV7-9	TRBJ2-3
CASSEHRGFHYEQYF	TRBV6-1	TRBJ2-7
CASSDTSGANVLTF	TRBV19	TRBJ2-6
CASSFGGHPTYEQYF	TRBV27	TRBJ2-7
CASSPPEEQVGEQYF	TRBV18	TRBJ2-7
CASSSSGLAGGASYNEQFF	TRBV7-2	TRBJ2-1